One sample yielded the 13 T cell receptor beta chains listed below, sequenced in a study of technical replicates of blood from a few donors. Here immunoSEQ multiplex PCR was the method, and the copy in TCRdb shows in-frame clones only, minus some. In the table there are 60,000 to 85,000 clones, 85% to 95% of which are singletons. The sample comprised T cells isolated from PBMCs. The source is a human donor in good health.

The J gene is TRBJ1-1, the V gene TRBV6-4; D unresolved. Trimming stripped 6 bases from V and 2 bases from J, with 13 bases between. The CDR3 contains 14 residues. Germline CDR1 MRHNA, CDR2 SNTAGT. The CDR3 DNA sequence: TGTGCCAGCAGGGAGACGGCCAAAAACACTGAAGCTTTCTTT. Translated, it gives CASRETAKNTEAFF.

In this sample, this clone turned up a few times. This sequence joins TRBV11-3 and TRBJ1-1, with D unclear. V lost 5 bases and J lost 5, with 6 bases in between. CDR1 and CDR2 from the germline V gene are SGHNT and YENEEA. This CDR3 region has 11 residues. CDR3 coding DNA: TGTGCCAGCAGCCTTAGAACTGAAGCTTTCTTT. As protein: CASSLRTEAFF.

The chain has TRBV18 and TRBJ1-5; the match to TRBD1 covers 8 bases. Germline CDR1 and CDR2: KGHSH and LQKENI. This CDR3 contains 14 residues. The ends lost 3 bases at V and 6 bases at J; junction bases unmatched: 4. In DNA, the CDR3 is TGTGCCAGCTCACCCTTACAGGGGGGTCAGCCCCAGCATTTT. This codes for CASSPLQGGQPQHF.

The rearrangement uses TRBV15 and TRBJ2-7; a weak D match, TRBD2 (7 bases). This CDR3 region has 15 residues. Trimming left V 4 bases short and J 7 bases short, with 20 bases between. Germline V gene data show CDR1 as LNHNV and CDR2 as YYDKDF (reference sequence). The CDR3 region has the DNA TGTGCCACCAGCAACCTTGGGGGGGCGCTTGGAGAGCAGTACTTC. This codes for CATSNLGGALGEQYF. The whole variable domain, remainder taken from reference TRBV15 and TRBJ2-7, is DAMVIQNPRYQVTQFGKPVTLSCSQTLNHNVMYWYQQKSSQAPKLLFHYYDKDFNNEADTPDNFQSRRPNTSFCFLDIRSPGLGDTAMYLCATSNLGGALGEQYFGPGTRLTVT.

The chain carries TRBV7-3 and TRBJ2-1, with D possibly matching TRBD2 (5 bases). The germline gives CDR1 SGHTA, CDR2 FQGTGA. This CDR3 has 14 residues. With 2 bases removed from V and 7 bases from J, the gap between germline ends came to 12 bases. Written as DNA, the CDR3 is TGTGCCAGCAGCTTAGGAGGTGGATTGAATGAGCAGTTCTTC. The encoded protein is CASSLGGGLNEQFF.

The chain has TRBV6-5 and TRBJ1-1; D gene unclear. The CDR3 covers 11 residues. V was clipped by 5 bases and J by 4 bases, with 5 bases between them. Germline loops: CDR1 MNHEY, CDR2 SVGAGI. CDR3 DNA: TGTGCCAGCAGTGCCAGCACTGAAGCTTTCTTT. It yields the protein CASSASTEAFF.

J is TRBJ2-2 and V is TRBV27, with 8 positions matching TRBD2. Losses at the gene ends were 8 bases for V and 5 bases for J; bases not matched to a gene: 10. Per germline, CDR1 MNHEY and CDR2 SMNVEV (reference sequence). The CDR3 length is 15 residues. Written as DNA, the CDR3 is TGTGCCAGCGGAGGTACTAGCGGAGGTACCGGGGAGCTGTTTTTT. It is translated as CASGGTSGGTGELFF.

This chain joins TRBV7-2 and TRBJ1-3; tentative D call: TRBD1 (5 bases). CDR1 is SGHTA and CDR2 is FQGNSA in the germline V gene. This CDR3 spans 14 amino acids. Trimming stripped 9 bases from V and 0 bases from J, with 12 bases between. The CDR3: CASGTVSSGNTIYF. The CDR3 DNA reads as TGTGCCAGTGGGACTGTGAGCTCTGGAAACACCATATATTTT.

The V call is TRBV9, the J call TRBJ2-1; D is uncertain. In germline, CDR1 is SGDLS, CDR2 YYNGEE. V was clipped by 4 bases and J by 8 bases, with 10 bases between them. The CDR3 is 12 residues long. This chain's CDR3 is CASSPDSYEQFF. CDR3 in DNA: TGTGCCAGCAGCCCCGACTCCTATGAGCAGTTCTTC.

The chain is built from TRBV5-4 and TRBJ2-2; D might be TRBD2 (6 bases). CDR3 length equals 14 residues. Germline V gene lookup returns CDR1 SGHNT and CDR2 YYREEE (reference sequence). V lost 1 base, J lost 7 bases, and 11 bases lay in between. CDR3 residues: CASSLFREDGELFF. In nucleotides, the CDR3 is TGTGCCAGCAGCTTGTTCAGGGAGGACGGGGAGCTGTTTTTT. The full variable domain, completed using reference TRBV5-4 and TRBJ2-2, is ETGVTQSPTHLIKTRGQQVTLRCSSQSGHNTVSWYQQALGQGPQFIFQYYREEENGRGNFPPRFSGLQFPNYSSELNVNALELDDSALYLCASSLFREDGELFFGEGSRLTVL.

This clone appeared a single time. This chain joins TRBV19 and TRBJ1-5, with 10 bases that match TRBD1. Germline V gives CDR1 LNHDA, CDR2 SQIVND (reference sequence). The CDR3 is made up of 20 amino acids. Trimming took 5 bases from V and 0 from J; bases not matched to a gene: 16. DNA of the CDR3: TGTGCCAGTAGTCAAGGGGACAGGGGACCAACTAAAAATAGCAATCAGCCCCAGCATTTT. Translation: CASSQGDRGPTKNSNQPQHF.

This clone has just one count. This chain joins TRBV9 and TRBJ2-1; D not resolved. The CDR3 consists of 15 residues. The ends were cut back, 4 bases at V and 7 bases at J, with 18 bases in the middle. Germline V gives CDR1 SGDLS, CDR2 YYNGEE. DNA for the CDR3: TGTGCCAGCAGCCCCCATATTGGGTGGAGAAATGAGCAGTTCTTC. Protein: CASSPHIGWRNEQFF.

The chain is built from TRBV6-1 and TRBJ1-1; no clear D. This CDR3 is built from 14 residues. The V gene's germline CDR1 is MNHNS and CDR2 SASEGT. Trimming removed 0 bases from V and 2 bases from J, with 7 bases in between. CDR3 sequence: CASSEAPINTEAFF. The DNA of the CDR3 is TGTGCCAGCAGTGAAGCGCCTATCAACACTGAAGCTTTCTTT.